The 12 T cell receptor beta chains given below trace back to one sample, sequenced in a study of STAT5B mutations in CD4+ large granular lymphocyte leukemia. Assay used: immunoSEQ multiplex PCR; TCRdb lists only in-frame clones, some missing. Of about 30,000 clones listed, about 85% are singletons. Sequencing was carried out using CD4+ T cells from blood buffy coats. The receptors stem from a human donor in good health.

The chain carries TRBV4-3 and TRBJ1-2; maybe TRBD1 (5 bases). Trimming stripped 2 bases from V and 0 bases from J, with 16 bases between. This CDR3 comprises 17 residues. Germline V gene sequence: CDR1 LGHNA, CDR2 YSLEER. The CDR3 protein is CASSQLVDQGANYGYTF. In DNA, the CDR3 is TGCGCCAGCAGCCAATTGGTCGATCAGGGAGCTAACTATGGCTACACCTTC.

The chain recombines TRBV18 with TRBJ2-7; 7 positions match TRBD1. This CDR3 has 14 amino acids. Germline V gene data show CDR1 as KGHSH and CDR2 as LQKENI. V lost 7 bases, J lost 4 bases, and 10 bases stayed unmatched. The CDR3 nucleotides read TGTGCCAGCTACCCAGAGGGACAGAATTACGAGCAGTACTTC. It encodes CASYPEGQNYEQYF.

This sequence joins TRBV5-1 and TRBJ2-5; 7 bases fit TRBD2. The length of the CDR3 is 13 residues. Germline assignment: CDR1 SGHRS and CDR2 YFSETQ. J lost 1 base, V lost 4 bases, and 1 base had no gene match. In nucleotides, the CDR3 is TGCGCCAGCAGCCGGACTAGCCAAGAGACCCAGTACTTC. Encoded protein: CASSRTSQETQYF.

The rearrangement joins TRBV7-3 to TRBJ2-3; D gene ambiguous. The CDR3 has 14 amino acids. The V gene's germline CDR1 is SGHTA and CDR2 FQGTGA. Trimming stripped 1 base from V and 4 bases from J, with 9 bases between. This CDR3 is CASSLNGVSDTQYF. CDR3 DNA: TGTGCCAGCAGCTTAAATGGGGTTTCAGATACGCAGTATTTT.

The V and J genes are TRBV2 and TRBJ2-7; D is unresolved. Germline V gives CDR1 SNHLY, CDR2 FYNNEI. The CDR3 runs to 15 residues. V lost 8 bases and J 0 bases, leaving 17 bases between the germline ends. The CDR3 DNA sequence: TGTGCCAGCGCCCGCCTGCCAGATTCCTCCTACGAGCAGTACTTC. Translated: CASARLPDSSYEQYF.

V and J are TRBV7-2 and TRBJ1-2; D gene ambiguous. This CDR3 has 14 amino acids. The V and J ends lost 1 base and 2 bases respectively, with 8 bases between them. Germline-derived CDR1 and CDR2 are SGHTA and FQGNSA. The CDR3 nucleotides read TGTGCCAGCAGCTTAGATATCCGAAACTATGGCTACACCTTC. It codes for CASSLDIRNYGYTF.

The J gene is TRBJ2-6, the V gene TRBV11-2, with D uncertain. There are 12 residues in the CDR3. V was pared by 3 bases and J by 7 bases, with 4 bases between. CDR1 is SGHAT, CDR2 FQNNGV, per germline. CDR3: CASSFGANVLTF. The DNA of the CDR3 is TGTGCCAGCAGCTTCGGTGCCAACGTCCTGACTTTC.

V is TRBV29-1 and J is TRBJ2-5; D assignment may be TRBD1 or TRBD2 (6 bases each). The last part of the DNA fits TRBJ2-7 better; the J call may be wrong. This CDR3 region has 13 residues. The germline gives CDR1 SQVTM, CDR2 ANQGSEA. The CDR3 DNA reads TGCAGCGTGGCCCCCTGGGGGGCAGACGAGCAGTACTTC. It translates to CSVAPWGADEQYF.

The rearrangement joins TRBV5-1 to TRBJ1-2; 8 nucleotides line up with TRBD1. This CDR3 comprises 14 residues. The junction had 9 bases not matched to a gene; V was cut back by 4 bases and J by 7 bases. Germline-derived CDR1 and CDR2 are SGHRS and YFSETQ. Here the CDR3 DNA reads TGCGCCAGCAGCGTGACAGGGGAGGCTTTTGGCTACACCTTC. This encodes CASSVTGEAFGYTF.

The gene calls are TRBV4-3 and TRBJ2-1; 9 nucleotides agree with TRBD2. Losses at the gene ends were 3 bases for V and 0 bases for J; bases not matched to a gene: 3. This CDR3 comprises 16 residues. From germline, CDR1 is LGHNA and CDR2 YSLEER. Written as DNA, the CDR3 is TGCGCCAGCAGCCACTTAGCGGGAGACTCCTACAATGAGCAGTTCTTC. Translating gives CASSHLAGDSYNEQFF.

This chain links TRBV21-1 with TRBJ2-7; TRBD1 is the table's D call, not checked against the DNA. TRBV21-1 is a pseudogene locus. This CDR3 spans 15 amino acids. The DNA of the CDR3 is TGTGCCAGCAGCAAAGCGCAGCCAGGGGGGTACGAGCAGTACTTC. Amino acid sequence: CASSKAQPGGYEQYF.

This chain joins TRBV7-9 and TRBJ1-4; D is ambiguous. The CDR3 is made up of 14 amino acids. Germline V CDR1 and CDR2: SEHNR, FQNEAQ (reference sequence). V lost 3 bases and J lost 5, with 10 bases in between. The CDR3, as DNA: TGTGCCAGCAGCTTCCCGGGAGGGAATGAAAAACTGTTTTTT. Translating it yields CASSFPGGNEKLFF.